This TCR beta chain was sequenced during a study of T cells in Graves' hyperthyroidism and ophthalmopathy (dated by TCRdb to between 2019 and 2020). About the study as a whole: Peripheral blood samples were taken at the time of initial diagnosis, prior to any treatment. To identify distinguishing TCR V-J signatures, a discovery cohort of about 95 patients was used, comprising 40 to 45 with Graves' ophthalmopathy and some 60 with stable Graves' hyperthyroidism. Whether ophthalmopathy could be predicted prospectively was tested in an independent validation cohort made up of about 18 hyperthyroidism patients plus 17 patients who later progressed to ophthalmopathy. For training and testing, the roughly 97 patients in the discovery cohort were randomly divided in a 7:3 ratio. The study also compared thyroid tissue and blood T-cell repertoires from five or six Graves' hyperthyroidism patients. Following sampling, methimazole starting at 30 mg daily was given to hyperthyroidism patients, and high-dose intravenous methylprednisolone was given to ophthalmopathy patients. TCR Vbeta CDR3 sequencing of roughly 140 peripheral blood samples (43 ophthalmopathy, 75 to 85 hyperthyroidism and some 17 progressor patients) is reported in the paper.

The CDR3 sequence holds 16 residues, the cysteine and phenylalanine included. The DNA shown is the 48-base CDR3, in frame from base 1. Trimmed from V: 4 bases; trimmed from J: 3 bases; junction bases lacking a gene match: 7. Via the germline V gene (reference sequence), CDR1 is SEHNR and CDR2 FQNEAQ. Amplification of TCR beta CDR3 regions was carried out from RNA transcripts. The first round of RT-PCR for the TCR CDR3 was performed with the HTBI primer set and the Qiagen OneStep RT-PCR kit. The libraries were constructed in a second round of multiplex PCR and then size-selected and purified. Paired-end sequencing of the libraries was performed with 100 bp reads on an Illumina HiSeq2000. The published analysis was carried out like this. SOAPnuke was used to process the raw data, with reads discarded if the reads contained adapters or uncalled bases, had a mean Phred below 15, or lacked an exact constant-primer or identifier match. High-quality paired reads were merged using COPE v1.2.5, and each unique nucleotide sequence was defined as a clonotype. Clonotypes were aligned to IMGT TRBV, TRBD and TRBJ reference segments using MiTCR v1.1. The analysis was restricted to V-J combinations with a frequency above 0.0001, which together covered about 99% of the repertoires. A TCS score was defined as the ratio between F50 (clonal expansion) and ExV (chaos), using BLOSUM62-based TCRdist between CDR3 peptides within each V-J. Welch's t-statistics and random forest reduced around 510 V-J features to roughly 13, which were used in a naive Bayes classifier (R e1071). TCRdb reran the public reads through fastp at Q25 and MiXCR, keeping productive beta chains. Each entry is one CDR3 protein sequence, shown with its most common DNA and genes. TCRdb's processing, not the study's, gives the V and J calls here. The sample includes a few hundred thousand distinct CDR3 sequences, with roughly 15% observed a single time. The ten largest clones represent approximately 13% of the sample.

Points on this clonotype: What antigen it recognizes has not been identified. Base qualities are not recorded, but no much larger clone differs from it by a single base.

Study-wide findings and limitations: In validation, the model predicted progression to ophthalmopathy a median of about 5.9 months before onset, with approximately 70% sensitivity and roughly 77% specificity. In cross-validation, a model built on a 13 V-J signature told ophthalmopathy apart from stable hyperthyroidism with 87.88% sensitivity and roughly 82% specificity, and in testing the same model reached 80%/75%. Most expanded thyroid clonotypes (frequency above 0.001) were also detected in blood, a finding suggesting that blood repertoires may reflect thyroid immune responses. No statistical method was used to set the sample size in advance, and investigators knew the group allocation.

Stable Graves' hyperthyroidism was defined as no progression to ophthalmopathy during 18 months of follow-up. The hyperthyroidism patients were between 18 and 65 years old and newly diagnosed, with a disease duration of less than 2 months. Any patient with an uncontrolled infection, another autoimmune disease, pregnancy or lactation was excluded. Clinical symptoms, serum thyroxine and TRAb, thyroid ultrasound, and orbital computed tomography formed the basis for the diagnoses. PBMCs were isolated from 8 to 10 ml of fresh peripheral blood by Ficoll-Paque density gradient centrifugation. Trizol reagent was used to extract total RNA, and RNA quality was then checked on an Agilent 2100 Bioanalyzer.

The receptor chain draws on TRBV7-9 and TRBJ1-5; TRBD1 lines up with 9 middle nucleotides. The sequencing input was blood. The clonotype originates from a woman aged 40 to 49 with Graves' hyperthyroidism. Read as DNA, the sequence is TGTGCCAGCAGCTCCGGGACAGGGAGTCCCAATCAGCCCCAGCATTTT. Translation gives CASSSGTGSPNQPQHF.